This TCR beta chain comes out of a study of radiotherapy plus CTLA-4 blockade in lung cancer. Overall study context: An objective response was seen in around 17% of patients, and disease control in 25% to 40%. Study conclusions and caveats: Researchers report tumor-derived TCR clones expanding in blood after radiotherapy plus ipilimumab. Early clone dynamics of blood T cells, plus interferon-beta, reportedly predicted response best.

Clones were read by immunoSEQ multiplex PCR, and TCRdb kept only the in-frame ones, dropping some. The sample records 80,000 to 100,000 clones, approximately 86% being singletons. A word on this clone: The antigen is undetermined.

Receiving focal radiation plus CTLA-4 blockade with ipilimumab were patients who had chemo-refractory metastatic non-small-cell lung cancer. The sequence was obtained from a human donor with non-small cell lung cancer that progressed on radiotherapy plus ipilimumab. The sequenced sample was peripheral blood, obtained from a patient treated with radiotherapy plus ipilimumab.

CDR3 region: CASSQGPSTDTQYF. The CDR3 DNA sequence: TGTGCCAGTTCGCAGGGTCCCAGCACAGATACGCAGTATTTT. The chain is built from TRBV19 and TRBJ2-3, with a possible D match to TRBD1 (5 bases). CDR1 LNHDA and CDR2 SQIVND come from the germline V gene (reference sequence). The CDR3 contains 14 residues. The ends were cut back, 8 bases at V and 0 bases at J, with 12 bases in the middle. The full variable domain, its missing parts supplied by reference TRBV19 and TRBJ2-3, is DGGITQSPKYLFRKEGQNVTLSCEQNLNHDAMYWYRQDPGQGLRLIYYSQIVNDFQKGDIAEGYSVSREKKESFPLTVTSAQKNPTAFYLCASSQGPSTDTQYFGPGTRLTVL.